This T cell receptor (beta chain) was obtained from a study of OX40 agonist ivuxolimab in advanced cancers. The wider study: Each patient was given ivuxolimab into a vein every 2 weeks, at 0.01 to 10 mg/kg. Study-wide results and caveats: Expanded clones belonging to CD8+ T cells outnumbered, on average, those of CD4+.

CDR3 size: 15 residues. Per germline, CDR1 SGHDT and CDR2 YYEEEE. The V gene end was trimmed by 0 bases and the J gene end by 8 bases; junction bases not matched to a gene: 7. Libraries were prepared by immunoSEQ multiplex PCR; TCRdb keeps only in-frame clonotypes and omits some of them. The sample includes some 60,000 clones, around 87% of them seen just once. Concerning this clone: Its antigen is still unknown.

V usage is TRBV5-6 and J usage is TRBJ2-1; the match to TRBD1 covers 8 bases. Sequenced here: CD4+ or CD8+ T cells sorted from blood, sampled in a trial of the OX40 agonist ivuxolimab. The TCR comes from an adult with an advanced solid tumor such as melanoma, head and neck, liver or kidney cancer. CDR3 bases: TGTGCCAGCAGCTTGGAGGACAGGGATTTGGATGAGCAGTTCTTC. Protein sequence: CASSLEDRDLDEQFF.